The rows below give T cell receptor beta chains drawn from one sample of a study of cytomegalovirus exposure and HLA in healthy donors. The repertoire was sequenced with immunoSEQ multiplex PCR; TCRdb's copy has only in-frame clones and lacks some. The profile shows tens of thousands of clones, more than 60% of them singletons. Sequences were obtained from PBMCs. These receptors all stem from a man aged 40-50 years in good health and CMV-seronegative. Each CDR3 is given with its conserved first and last residue. The D gene is left open where the match is weak. Not all rows give a size; the values are once, few, many and, for expanded clones, a class.

CDR3nt | CDR3aa | j_gene | d_gene | abundance | v_gene
TGTGCCTGGTCTAGGGGGGGCTATGGCTACACCTTC | CAWSRGGYGYTF | TRBJ1-2 | NA | NA | TRBV30
TGTGCCAGCAGTGAGGGCTATCTGGAGCAGTACTTC | CASSEGYLEQYF | TRBJ2-7 | NA | NA | TRBV6-1
TGTGCCAGCTCCCCACGGACAGGGTCGGCTGAAGCTTTCTTT | CASSPRTGSAEAFF | TRBJ1-1 | TRBD1 | NA | TRBV18
TGTGCCAGCAGCTTGGCCAGGCTGAACACCGGGGAGCTGTTTTTT | CASSLARLNTGELFF | TRBJ2-2 | NA | few | TRBV5-4
TGCGCCAGCAGCTTGGCGGCGGTTGGAACTGAAGCTTTCTTT | CASSLAAVGTEAFF | TRBJ1-1 | NA | many | TRBV5-1
TGTGCCAGCAGCTTAGCGGGACAGGGGGCTGAAGCTTTCTTT | CASSLAGQGAEAFF | TRBJ1-1 | TRBD1 | few | TRBV7-8
TGTGCCCGTCAGGATAGCTCTGGAAACACCATATATTTT | CARQDSSGNTIYF | TRBJ1-3 | NA | NA | TRBV30
TGTGCCAGCAGTTACCCTTCGGGAGGTACGCAGTATTTT | CASSYPSGGTQYF | TRBJ2-3 | TRBD2 | once | TRBV6-5
TGTGCCAGCAGTGAACTTCCCGGGGATGAAAAACTGTTTTTT | CASSELPGDEKLFF | TRBJ1-4 | NA | NA | TRBV6-1
TGCGCCAGCAGCGAGGGGACAGGGATCTCTGGGGCCAACGTCCTGACTTTC | CASSEGTGISGANVLTF | TRBJ2-6 | TRBD1 | NA | TRBV5-1
TGTGCCAGCAGCTTGGGTGGGGGCATAGTTCCACCCCTCCACTTT | CASSLGGGIVPPLHF | TRBJ1-6 | NA | NA | TRBV5-6
TGTGCCAGCAGTGACACCGGGACAGGGGCAGATACGCAGTATTTT | CASSDTGTGADTQYF | TRBJ2-3 | TRBD1 | NA | TRBV25-1
TGTGCCAGCAGCCGGGGACCTAGGGAGGACGAGACCCAGTACTTC | CASSRGPREDETQYF | TRBJ2-5 | NA | NA | TRBV14
TGCGCCAGCAGTTTGGCCGGGACACCAACCTACGAGCAGTACTTC | CASSLAGTPTYEQYF | TRBJ2-7 | NA | once | TRBV5-1
TGCCATCCGGGACAGGGGATCGCTTTCTTT | CHPGQGIAFF | TRBJ1-1 | TRBD1 | NA | TRBV20-1
TGCGCCAGCAGCACCGGGGAGGGGTCTGAAAAACTGTTTTTT | CASSTGEGSEKLFF | TRBJ1-4 | NA | NA | TRBV5-1
TGTGCCAGCAGCCAAGTGGCAGGTGGAACAGATACGCAGTATTTT | CASSQVAGGTDTQYF | TRBJ2-3 | NA | NA | TRBV4-2
TGTGCCAGCAGTGAACAGGCAGGGGTTGGCTACACCTTC | CASSEQAGVGYTF | TRBJ1-2 | NA | NA | TRBV6-1
TGTGCCTGGTGGGCGGGGGGCTGGGAGACCCAGTACTTC | CAWWAGGWETQYF | TRBJ2-5 | TRBD2 | NA | TRBV30
TGTGCCAGCAGCCCCGGACTAGCGGGGGGAAGGTACCAAGAGACCCAGTACTTC | CASSPGLAGGRYQETQYF | TRBJ2-5 | TRBD2 | NA | TRBV7-6
TGTGCCAGCAGTTTGGAGGTGTACCAAGAGACCCAGTACTTC | CASSLEVYQETQYF | TRBJ2-5 | NA | once | TRBV6-6
TGTGCCAGCAGGAGGGAGGAGGCCACAGATACGCAGTATTTT | CASRREEATDTQYF | TRBJ2-3 | NA | NA | TRBV6-1
TGTGCCAGCAGTGAATTGATAGGGGGTTTTTCTGAAGCTTTCTTT | CASSELIGGFSEAFF | TRBJ1-1 | NA | few | TRBV25-1
TGCGCCAGCAGACCCAGCGCGGTAAACACCATATATTTT | CASRPSAVNTIYF | TRBJ1-3 | NA | NA | TRBV5-1
TGTGCCAGTAGGCTCAGGGTTGATAGATCCCTCCACTTT | CASRLRVDRSLHF | TRBJ1-6 | NA | NA | TRBV19
TGCAGCGTTGTCGGGACAGGGAGCACAGATACGCAGTATTTT | CSVVGTGSTDTQYF | TRBJ2-3 | TRBD1 | NA | TRBV29-1
TGTGCCAGCAGTGAATCGGGATTCGGGAGCAATCAGCCCCAGCATTTT | CASSESGFGSNQPQHF | TRBJ1-5 | NA | once | TRBV2
TGTGCCACCAGCGGGACTAGCGGTCAAGAGACCCAGTACTTC | CATSGTSGQETQYF | TRBJ2-5 | TRBD2 | once | TRBV15
TGTGCCAGCAGCCCGCCCGGGACAGCTAACTATGGCTACACCTTC | CASSPPGTANYGYTF | TRBJ1-2 | TRBD1 | NA | TRBV7-9
TGTGCCATCAGTGTGGATCTACAGGGCCACGAGCAGTACTTC | CAISVDLQGHEQYF | TRBJ2-7 | NA | NA | TRBV10-3
TGTGCCAGTAGAGCCCGCGGACAGGGGACTAACTATGGCTACACCTTC | CASRARGQGTNYGYTF | TRBJ1-2 | TRBD1 | NA | TRBV19
TGTGCCAGCAGTTACTCGAGCTGGGGCTCCTACGAGCAGTACTTC | CASSYSSWGSYEQYF | TRBJ2-7 | NA | NA | TRBV6-5
TGTGCCAGCAGTGAATGGGGGCCTGGTGAAAAACTGTTTTTT | CASSEWGPGEKLFF | TRBJ1-4 | NA | NA | TRBV2
TGTGCCAGCATCAGGAGCGGGAGTCTGTACGAGCAGTACTTC | CASIRSGSLYEQYF | TRBJ2-7 | TRBD2 | NA | TRBV6-1
TGTGCCATCCGTCCGGACAGGGGGATGAGCTACTCTGGAAACACCATATATTTT | CAIRPDRGMSYSGNTIYF | TRBJ1-3 | TRBD1 | once | TRBV10-3
TGTGCCAGCAGCTTATTCCCAGGGCTTCACACCGGGGAGCTGTTTTTT | CASSLFPGLHTGELFF | TRBJ2-2 | NA | NA | TRBV7-9
TGCGCCAGCAGCTTGGAATTGGACAGGAGCTCCTACGAGCAGTACTTC | CASSLELDRSSYEQYF | TRBJ2-7 | TRBD1 | NA | TRBV5-1
TGTGCCAGCAGCTTAGCCCGGGACACCCACGAGCAGTACTTC | CASSLARDTHEQYF | TRBJ2-7 | NA | NA | TRBV7-2
TGTGCCAGCTCACCATTCGAACAGGGGTATCAGCCCCAGCATTTT | CASSPFEQGYQPQHF | TRBJ1-5 | TRBD1 | NA | TRBV18
TGCGCCAGCAGTGAAGGGACAGGGAACGTCCTGACTTTC | CASSEGTGNVLTF | TRBJ2-6 | TRBD1 | NA | TRBV10-1
TGTGCCAGCACCATGATGAGGGAGTCAATTGAGCAGTTCTTC | CASTMMRESIEQFF | TRBJ2-1 | NA | NA | TRBV27
TGTGCTAGTGGTCGGGGACTATCCAGAAGCAATGAGCAGTTCTTC | CASGRGLSRSNEQFF | TRBJ2-1 | TRBD2 | NA | TRBV12-5
TGTGCCAGCAGTTACTCCGGTGGTACGAACACTGAAGCTTTCTTT | CASSYSGGTNTEAFF | TRBJ1-1 | NA | NA | TRBV6-5
TGTGCCAGCAGAAACACCGGGACAGGGATCCGCGAGCAGTACTTC | CASRNTGTGIREQYF | TRBJ2-7 | TRBD1 | NA | TRBV14
TGTGCCATCAGACAGTCTAACTATGGCTACACCTTC | CAIRQSNYGYTF | TRBJ1-2 | NA | NA | TRBV10-3